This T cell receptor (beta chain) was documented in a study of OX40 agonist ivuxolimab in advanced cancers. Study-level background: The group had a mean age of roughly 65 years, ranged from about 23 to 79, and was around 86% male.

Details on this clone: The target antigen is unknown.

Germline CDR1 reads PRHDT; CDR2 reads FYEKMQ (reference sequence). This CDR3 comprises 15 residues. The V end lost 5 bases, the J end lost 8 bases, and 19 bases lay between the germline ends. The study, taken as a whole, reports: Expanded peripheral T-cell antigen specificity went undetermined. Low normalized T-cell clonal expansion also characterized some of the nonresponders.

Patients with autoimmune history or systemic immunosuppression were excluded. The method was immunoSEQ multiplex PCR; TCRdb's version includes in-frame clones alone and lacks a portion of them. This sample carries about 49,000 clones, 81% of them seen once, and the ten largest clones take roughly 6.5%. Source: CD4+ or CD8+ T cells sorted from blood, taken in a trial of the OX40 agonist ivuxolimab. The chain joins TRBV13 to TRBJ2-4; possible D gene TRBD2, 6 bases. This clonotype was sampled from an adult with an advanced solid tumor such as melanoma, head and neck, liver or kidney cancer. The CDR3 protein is CASSLEGRPRDIQYF. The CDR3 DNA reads TGTGCCAGCAGCCTAGAGGGGAGGCCAAGAGACATTCAGTACTTC. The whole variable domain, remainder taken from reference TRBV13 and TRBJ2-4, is AAGVIQSPRHLIKEKRETATLKCYPIPRHDTVYWYQQGPGQDPQFLISFYEKMQSDKGSIPDRFSAQQFSDYHSELNMSSLELGDSALYFCASSLEGRPRDIQYFGAGTRLSVL.